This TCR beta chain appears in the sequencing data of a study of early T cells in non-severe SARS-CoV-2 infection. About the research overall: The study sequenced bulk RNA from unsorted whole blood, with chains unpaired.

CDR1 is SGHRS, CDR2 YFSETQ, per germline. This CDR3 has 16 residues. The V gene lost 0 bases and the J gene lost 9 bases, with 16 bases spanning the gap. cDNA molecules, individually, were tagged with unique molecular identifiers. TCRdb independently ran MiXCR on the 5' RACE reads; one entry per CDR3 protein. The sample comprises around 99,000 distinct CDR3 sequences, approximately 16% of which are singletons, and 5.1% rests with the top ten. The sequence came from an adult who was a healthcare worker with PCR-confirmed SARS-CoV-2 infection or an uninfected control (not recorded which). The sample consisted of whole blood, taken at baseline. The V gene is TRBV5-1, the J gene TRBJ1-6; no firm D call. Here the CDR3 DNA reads TGCGCCAGCAGCTTGGTTCGGGGTTCGGGTAGTTCACCCCTCCACTTT. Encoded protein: CASSLVRGSGSSPLHF.